A selection of T cell receptor beta chains follows, all from one sample in a study of blood T cell repertoires in COVID-19. Clones were sequenced by immunoSEQ multiplex PCR, and TCRdb holds only the in-frame ones, with some missing. The table has about 110,000 clones, about 80% seen once; the top ten hold roughly 4.3%. Source material: peripheral blood. Every receptor here comes from a man aged 70-80 years with acute or convalescent COVID-19. CDR3s include the opening cysteine and the closing phenylalanine or tryptophan. D genes are given only for firm matches. Size values are once, few and many counts, or a class for expanded clones, and some rows have none.

>.|.|TRBV13|TRBJ2-2
CASSLELAGELFF
TGTGCCAGCAGCTTAGAATTAGCCGGGGAGCTGTTTTTT
>.|.|TRBV28|TRBJ1-1
CASSLSMGGHTEAFF
TGTGCCAGCAGTTTATCAATGGGAGGTCACACTGAAGCTTTCTTT
>.|few|TRBV24-1|TRBJ2-2
CATSDPQHPGELFF
TGTGCCACCAGTGATCCCCAACACCCCGGGGAGCTGTTTTTT
>TRBD2|.|TRBV15|TRBJ2-5
CATSIGGGAETQYF
TGTGCCACCAGCATCGGCGGGGGGGCTGAGACCCAGTACTTC
>.|few|TRBV27|TRBJ1-1
CASGTGGLGTEAFF
TGTGCCAGCGGTACGGGGGGGCTGGGCACTGAAGCTTTCTTT
>.|.|TRBV27|TRBJ2-5
CASSSRAAPWETQYF
TGTGCCAGCAGTTCCAGGGCCGCCCCGTGGGAGACCCAGTACTTC
>.|.|TRBV11-2|TRBJ2-2
CASSRSGTVTGELFF
TGTGCCAGCAGCCGTTCCGGGACTGTCACCGGGGAGCTGTTTTTT
>TRBD2|.|TRBV7-7|TRBJ2-1
CASSSAPGGWNEQFF
TGTGCCAGCAGCTCCGCTCCGGGGGGGTGGAATGAGCAGTTCTTC
>TRBD2|.|TRBV6-2/TRBV6-3|TRBJ2-5
CASSPPSSGGRGAQYF
TGTGCCAGCAGCCCTCCTTCTAGCGGGGGGAGAGGGGCCCAGTACTTC
>TRBD1|.|TRBV3-1/TRBV3-2|TRBJ1-4
CASSLTGDGNEKLFF
TGTGCCAGCAGCTTAACAGGGGATGGTAATGAAAAACTGTTTTTT
>TRBD1|.|TRBV18|TRBJ1-5
CASSPETGGRIGNQPQHF
TGTGCCAGCTCACCAGAGACAGGGGGTAGAATCGGCAATCAGCCCCAGCATTTT
>.|.|TRBV7-8|TRBJ1-1
CASSLQPSLNTEAFF
TGTGCCAGCAGCCTTCAACCAAGCCTGAACACTGAAGCTTTCTTT
>.|.|TRBV6-1|TRBJ1-6
CASSERARIHF
TGTGCCAGCAGTGAGCGGGCCAGAATCCACTTT
>.|.|TRBV7-8|TRBJ1-1
CASSLGARSEAFF
TGTGCCAGCAGCTTGGGGGCGCGGAGTGAAGCTTTCTTT
>TRBD1|.|TRBV12-3/TRBV12-4|TRBJ1-2
CASSYTGGRGYTF
TGTGCCAGCAGCTACACAGGGGGAAGAGGCTACACCTTC
>.|.|TRBV19|TRBJ1-5
CASSMGVMGNQPQHF
TGTGCCAGTAGTATGGGAGTTATGGGCAATCAGCCCCAGCATTTT
>TRBD1|few|TRBV19|TRBJ1-6
CASSISGQDNSPLHF
TGTGCCAGTAGTATCTCGGGACAGGATAATTCACCCCTCCACTTT
>TRBD1|.|TRBV5-1|TRBJ1-3
CASSHGTVLLPAGNTIYF
TGCGCCAGCAGCCACGGGACAGTCCTACTGCCGGCTGGAAACACCATATATTTT
>TRBD2|.|TRBV5-1|TRBJ2-7
CASRNQTSGGYEQYF
TGCGCCAGCAGGAACCAGACTAGCGGGGGATACGAGCAGTACTTC
>TRBD1|.|TRBV3-1/TRBV3-2|TRBJ1-1
CASSPGAGGTEAFF
TGTGCCAGCAGCCCAGGTGCAGGGGGCACTGAAGCTTTCTTT
>.|.|TRBV2|TRBJ1-5
CASILGDSNQPQHF
TGTGCCAGCATATTGGGAGACAGCAATCAGCCCCAGCATTTT
>.|.|TRBV5-8|TRBJ2-3
CASSLAAHNTDTQYF
TGTGCCAGCAGCTTGGCCGCCCACAACACAGATACGCAGTATTTT
>.|.|TRBV18|TRBJ1-5
CASSPQSDQPQHF
TGTGCCAGCTCACCACAAAGCGATCAGCCCCAGCATTTT